This T cell receptor (beta chain) was found in a study of blood T cell repertoires in COVID-19 (TCRdb year 2020). For the study in its entirety: Collaborator samples came from the United States, Italy and Spain and covered acute and convalescent phases of COVID-19. Deeply sampled blood TCRbeta repertoires from subjects exposed to, actively infected with, or recovered from COVID-19 were included in the dataset. The prospective study material was composed of cDNA or gDNA derived from T cells, B-cell-depleted T cells, or PBMCs. The repertoires were made available in a free public database intended to serve as a resource for research on the immune response to SARS-CoV-2. Where available, HLA class I and class II types were taken from metadata supplied by the sample provider and were not determined by assay-based typing. Sample metadata almost always included a de-identified subject ID, COVID-19 status, age in years and sex. The samples were drawn from two sources: the first 160 participants of the ongoing ImmuneRACE study, and 1,200 or so subjects contributed by 6 global collaborators.

Collaborating institutions collected whole blood in K2EDTA tubes following their own protocols. For TCRbeta analysis, collaborators shipped samples in one of three forms: frozen whole blood, isolated PBMCs, or DNA extracted from either of those sample types. Points the paper makes about the study in general: The quantity of clinical and demographic metadata differed by source and by participant and was supplied without curation.

TCRbeta CDR3 regions were amplified from genomic DNA by means of the immunoSEQ Assay, a bias-controlled multiplex PCR. On the study's bioinformatics: The number of nucleated cells in each sample was estimated by amplification of reference gene primers within the assay. To quantify the absolute abundance of each unique TCRbeta CDR3 rearrangement, sequence reads were collapsed and filtered. For each sample, productive Simpson clonality was calculated as the square root of Simpson's diversity index across productive rearrangements. TCRdb re-hosts the immuneACCESS table, in-frame sequences only. Its copies lack some clones; in the studies checked, an unresolved V gene accounts for under half of them, and the cause for the rest is not known. Clonal size and the V and J genes are those of that table, whereas D and trimming came from the DNA. The sample yields 160,000 or so clones; approximately 84% were counted once. Together, the top ten hold roughly 14% of the sample.

V trim: 7 bases; J trim: 1 base; unmatched bases: 6. The germline V gene (reference sequence) sets CDR1 to GTSNPN and CDR2 to SVGIG. Including cysteine and phenylalanine, the CDR3 has 13 amino acids. The kept DNA is CDR3 alone, 39 bases in frame from the first base. As to this clone: Its binding antigen is unknown. The record has no base qualities; no much larger clone is one base away.

Input material: peripheral blood. The chain is assembled from TRBV30 and TRBJ2-7; the junction holds 8 bases that match TRBD1. The sequence derives from a woman at least 80 years old with acute or convalescent COVID-19. DNA sequence: TGTGCCTCTGACAGGGGTAGATCCTACGAGCAGTACTTC. This translates into CASDRGRSYEQYF.